Below, 13 T cell receptor beta chains from the same sample are listed, as sequenced in a study of Ad26.COV2.S vaccination and SARS-CoV-2 variants. Sample treatment: some 20 received Ad26.COV2.S at low or high dose, single or two shots; roughly five received placebo; per-sample allocation not given. The samples date from day 63 after the first vaccine or placebo injection. Data came from immunoSEQ multiplex PCR; TCRdb stores just in-frame clones and leaves some out. The sample has about 680,000 clones, more than 80% seen once; the top ten hold nearly 1.5%. The sequencing used peripheral blood, collected in a trial of Ad26.COV2.S vaccine versus placebo. The source is a person aged 18-60 years who received the Ad26.COV2.S COVID-19 vaccine or a placebo.

The chain recombines TRBV30 with TRBJ1-6; D unclear. CDR1 is GTSNPN and CDR2 is SVGIG in the germline V gene (reference sequence). This CDR3 contains 15 residues. The V gene lost 3 bases and the J gene lost 7 bases, with 16 bases spanning the gap. CDR3 DNA: TGTGCCTGGAGGGTATCGGGGAATTTAAATTCACCCCTCCACTTT. Encoded protein: CAWRVSGNLNSPLHF. Full variable domain (outside the CDR3, taken from reference TRBV30 and TRBJ1-6): SQTIHQWPATLVQPVGSPLSLECTVEGTSNPNLYWYRQAAGRGLQLLFYSVGIGQISSEVPQNLSASRPQDRQFILSSKKLLLSDSGFYLCAWRVSGNLNSPLHFGNGTRLTVT.

The chain carries TRBV11-2 and TRBJ1-6, with D maybe TRBD1 (5 bases). This CDR3 is 14 amino acids long. Trimming shortened V by 2 bases and J by 6 bases, and 8 bases separated the two germline ends. CDR1 SGHAT and CDR2 FQNNGV come from the germline V gene. CDR3 amino acids: CASSLLTVNSPLHF. The DNA of the CDR3 is TGTGCCAGCAGCTTACTGACAGTTAATTCACCCCTCCACTTT.

This chain uses TRBV6-2 or TRBV6-3 with TRBJ2-7; perhaps TRBD1 as D (6 bases). V was clipped by 4 bases and J by 2 bases, with 18 bases between them. The germline V gene encodes CDR1 MNHEY and CDR2 SVGEGT. There are 16 residues in the CDR3. The CDR3 loop is CASSSWTAQVPYEQYF. In DNA, the CDR3 is TGTGCCAGCAGTTCCTGGACAGCTCAGGTCCCCTACGAGCAGTACTTC.

This chain uses TRBV6-5 with TRBJ1-5; 8 positions agree with TRBD1. Germline CDR1 is MNHEY and CDR2 is SVGAGI. V was clipped by 6 bases and J by 7 bases; unmatched bases: 11. The CDR3 extends over 15 amino acids. For the CDR3, the DNA is TGTGCCAGCAGGTCCCCCCAGACAGGGGACCAGCCCCAGCATTTT. This sequence encodes CASRSPQTGDQPQHF.

The chain employs TRBV11-2 and TRBJ2-5; D perhaps matches TRBD1 (6 bases). CDR3 length: 15 amino acids. Looked up from germline, CDR1 is SGHAT and CDR2 is FQNNGV. Trimming removed 5 bases from V and 4 bases from J, with 17 bases in between. CDR3 sequence: CASSANRDTLETQYF. The CDR3 DNA reads TGTGCCAGCAGCGCGAACAGGGACACTCTAGAGACCCAGTACTTC.

The chain uses TRBV11-2 and TRBJ2-3; 10 nucleotides agree with TRBD2. The junction had 10 bases not matched to a gene; V was cut back by 2 bases and J by 2 bases. Germline assignment: CDR1 SGHAT and CDR2 FQNNGV. The CDR3 extends over 18 amino acids. For the CDR3, the DNA is TGTGCCAGCAGCTTAAATCCCCTAGCGGGGGTTTCCACAGATACGCAGTATTTT. As protein: CASSLNPLAGVSTDTQYF.

The chain couples TRBV5-6 to TRBJ2-3, with D uncertain. The CDR3 is made up of 14 amino acids. The V and J ends lost 2 bases and 6 bases respectively, with 13 bases between them. Germline V gene lookup returns CDR1 SGHDT and CDR2 YYEEEE. The CDR3 sequence is CASSFGYQWDTQYF. CDR3 DNA: TGTGCCAGCAGCTTTGGCTACCAGTGGGATACGCAGTATTTT.

This clone was seen only a few times. V is TRBV30 and J is TRBJ2-1; either TRBD1 or TRBD2 may fit D (5 bases each). CDR1 is GTSNPN and CDR2 is SVGIG in the germline V gene (reference sequence). The V and J ends lost 1 base and 8 bases respectively, with 9 bases between them. This CDR3 region has 12 residues. DNA for the CDR3: TGTGCCTGGAGTGGGGGGAGTGATGAGCAGTTCTTC. Translated, it gives CAWSGGSDEQFF.

The rearrangement uses TRBV4-3 and TRBJ2-1; tentatively, D is TRBD2 (6 bases). This CDR3 spans 18 amino acids. V dropped 0 bases and J dropped 0 bases, with 15 bases sitting between them. From germline, CDR1 is LGHNA and CDR2 YSLEER. DNA for the CDR3: TGCGCCAGCAGCCAAGACTCTCGGGGACTCAGCTCCTACAATGAGCAGTTCTTC. Translated: CASSQDSRGLSSYNEQFF.

Many counts were recorded for this clone. The chain uses TRBV6-5 and TRBJ2-2; D is unresolved. The V and J ends lost 0 bases and 0 bases respectively, with 5 bases between them. Germline V lookup: CDR1 MNHEY, CDR2 SVGAGI. The CDR3 spans 15 residues. CDR3 sequence reads: CASSYSSTNTGELFF. CDR3 nucleotides: TGTGCCAGCAGTTACTCCTCAACGAACACCGGGGAGCTGTTTTTT.

V is TRBV5-6 and J is TRBJ1-4, with D hard to call. Germline V gene lookup returns CDR1 SGHDT and CDR2 YYEEEE. There are 19 residues in the CDR3. With 0 bases removed from V and 0 bases from J, the gap between germline ends came to 18 bases. The CDR3 region has the DNA TGTGCCAGCAGCTTGGTACCACGCTCCAACGCGGCAACTAATGAAAAACTGTTTTTT. Protein: CASSLVPRSNAATNEKLFF.

For the CDR3, the DNA is TGTGCCAGCAGCCAAGCGGACAGTCTACAAGAGACCCAGTACTTC. This gives the protein CASSQADSLQETQYF. The chain uses TRBV4-2 and TRBJ2-5; tentatively, D is TRBD1 (6 bases). CDR1 LGHNA and CDR2 YNFKEQ come from the germline V gene. This CDR3 has 15 residues. V was shortened by 1 base and J by 2 bases, with 11 bases between the two germline ends.

This rearrangement joins TRBV6-5 to TRBJ2-5, with TRBD2 identical over 10 bases. Germline values: CDR1 MNHEY, CDR2 SVGAGI. After removal of 6 bases from V and 2 bases from J, the junction contained 0 bases not matched to a gene. CDR3 length: 13 amino acids. Written as DNA, the CDR3 is TGTGCCAGCAGAGCGGGAGGGCAAGAGACCCAGTACTTC. It is translated as CASRAGGQETQYF.